This TCR beta chain originates from a study of post-analysis software for immune sequencing data. Study-wide results and limits: With F measure, samples from one preparation batch clustered together strongly. Multiple sclerosis patients had significantly lower normalized Chao1 diversity than controls. The five TRBV segments detected at higher frequency in patients than in controls included TRBV5-6, TRBV5-1 and TRBV20-1.

cDNA libraries of TCR beta carried unique molecular identifiers. TCRdb passed the PCR reads through MiXCR, listing each CDR3 protein once. Counted here are around 400,000 distinct CDR3 sequences, 35% to 45% occurring once; the ten biggest clones make up around 8%. This clonotype was seen a few times. The antigen remains unidentified. Trimming at V came to 3 bases and at J to 8 bases, leaving 3 bases not matched to a gene. The CDR3 extends over 12 amino acids. The V gene is TRBV12-3 or TRBV12-4, the J gene TRBJ1-1; TRBD1 agrees at 7 bases. The source is a girl aged 2 to 9 with multiple sclerosis. Material: blood. CDR3 sequence (DNA): TGTGCCAGCAGTTTCCAGGACAGGGAAGCTTTCTTT. Residues: CASSFQDREAFF.